This is a list of T cell receptor beta chains from one sample in a study of T-cell reconstitution after alpha-beta-depleted transplantation in children. Each CDR3 protein is one row after TCRdb ran MiXCR on the PCR reads. The sample holds about 580,000 distinct CDR3 sequences, 25% to 30% seen once. The sequences come from PBMCs, collected before TCRalphabeta/CD19-depleted stem cell transplant. The receptors shown here come from a boy in the first two years of life with Wiskott-Aldrich syndrome, due to receive a stem cell transplant. Each CDR3 is given with its conserved first and last residue. A D gene is named only where the DNA matches it firmly. Some rows have no size entry. The others give once, few or many, or a class for an expanded clone.

V,D,size,J,CDR3,DNA
TRBV7-6,TRBD2,-,TRBJ2-1,CASSFGRESSGLNEQFF,TGTGCCAGCAGCTTTGGGCGGGAGTCTAGCGGCCTCAATGAGCAGTTCTTC
TRBV6-5,-,few,TRBJ2-7,CASSYGRRAYYEQYF,TGTGCCAGCAGTTACGGCCGACGGGCCTACTACGAGCAGTACTTC
TRBV19,-,few,TRBJ2-7,CASSISSVDSYEQYF,TGTGCCAGTAGTATTTCTAGCGTGGACTCCTACGAGCAGTACTTC
TRBV7-2,-,-,TRBJ2-3,CASSLDLTGRTDTQYF,TGTGCCAGCAGCTTAGACCTCACAGGTCGCACAGATACGCAGTATTTT
TRBV10-3,TRBD1,-,TRBJ1-6,CAINRGTDNSPLHF,TGTGCCATCAATCGGGGGACAGATAATTCACCCCTCCACTTT
TRBV5-1,-,few,TRBJ2-3,CASSLDRGPQYF,TGCGCCAGCAGCTTGGACCGGGGCCCGCAGTATTTT
TRBV28,TRBD2,-,TRBJ2-3,CASSGTSGRWVDTQYF,TGTGCCAGCAGTGGGACTAGCGGGAGGTGGGTAGATACGCAGTATTTT
TRBV20-1,TRBD2,-,TRBJ2-5,CSATPPGLLQETQYF,TGCAGTGCTACCCCACCGGGACTACTCCAAGAGACCCAGTACTTC
TRBV5-1,TRBD2,-,TRBJ2-5,CASSSRPGLVAETQYF,TGCGCCAGCAGCTCCCGACCGGGACTAGTAGCGGAGACCCAGTACTTC
TRBV7-2,-,-,TRBJ2-4,CASSHGDRLAKNIQYF,TGTGCCAGCAGCCACGGGGACCGTTTAGCCAAAAACATTCAGTACTTC
TRBV4-1,-,few,TRBJ1-6,CASSKVPGANSPLHF,TGCGCCAGCAGCAAGGTCCCAGGGGCAAATTCACCCCTCCACTTT
TRBV7-9,TRBD2,few,TRBJ2-2,CASSSGTSGRRIGELFF,TGTGCCAGCAGCTCTGGGACTAGCGGGAGAAGGATCGGGGAGCTGTTTTTT
TRBV13,-,-,TRBJ2-3,CASEGTSTDTQYF,TGTGCCAGCGAGGGCACGAGCACAGATACGCAGTATTTT
TRBV20-1,-,-,TRBJ2-5,CSAGWGGTQETQYF,TGCAGTGCTGGATGGGGCGGGACACAAGAGACCCAGTACTTC
TRBV12-3/TRBV12-4,TRBD1,many,TRBJ2-1,CASSPGQYNEQFF,TGCGCCAGCAGTCCGGGACAGTACAATGAGCAGTTCTTC
TRBV20-1,-,few,TRBJ2-7,CSAGGEGLYEQYF,TGCAGTGCTGGGGGAGAGGGCCTATACGAGCAGTACTTC
TRBV5-1,TRBD2,few,TRBJ2-3,CASSLAHRLASSTDTQYF,TGCGCCAGCAGCTTGGCCCACCGACTAGCCAGTAGCACAGATACGCAGTATTTT
TRBV10-3,TRBD2,few,TRBJ2-4,CAIKREGEGIQYF,TGTGCCATCAAACGGGAGGGGGAGGGCATTCAGTACTTC
TRBV19,-,-,TRBJ2-1,CASSVLIHNEQFF,TGTGCCAGTAGTGTCCTAATTCACAATGAGCAGTTCTTC
TRBV12-3/TRBV12-4,TRBD2,-,TRBJ2-3,CASSSSGATTDTQYF,TGTGCCAGCAGCTCTAGCGGAGCGACCACAGATACGCAGTATTTT
TRBV7-6,-,-,TRBJ1-4,CASSTGTRVGNEKLFF,TGTGCCAGCAGCACCGGGACTAGGGTTGGGAATGAAAAACTGTTTTTT
TRBV6-1,TRBD2,few,TRBJ2-3,CASSLLAVSTDTQYF,TGTGCCAGCAGTCTTCTAGCGGTGAGCACAGATACGCAGTATTTT
TRBV12-3/TRBV12-4,-,-,TRBJ2-4,CASGRAKNIQYF,TGTGCCAGCGGACGAGCCAAAAACATTCAGTACTTC
TRBV7-9,-,-,TRBJ1-4,CASSLWGRSVEKLFF,TGTGCCAGCAGCTTATGGGGGCGATCGGTTGAAAAACTGTTTTTT
TRBV7-8,TRBD2,-,TRBJ2-1,CASSHQLAGGSNEQFF,TGTGCCAGCAGCCACCAGCTAGCGGGAGGTTCAAATGAGCAGTTCTTC